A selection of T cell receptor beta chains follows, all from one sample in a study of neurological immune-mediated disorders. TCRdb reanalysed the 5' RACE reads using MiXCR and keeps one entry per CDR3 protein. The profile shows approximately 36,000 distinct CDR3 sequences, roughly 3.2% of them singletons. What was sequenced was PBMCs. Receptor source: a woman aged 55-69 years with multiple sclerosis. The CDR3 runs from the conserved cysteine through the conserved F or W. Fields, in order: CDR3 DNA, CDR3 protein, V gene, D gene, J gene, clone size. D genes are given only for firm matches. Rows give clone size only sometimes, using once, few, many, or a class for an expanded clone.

DNA: TGTGCCAGCAGCTTAACTCAGGACAGGCTCAATGAAAAACTGTTTTTT; CDR3: CASSLTQDRLNEKLFF; V: TRBV5-6; D: TRBD1; J: TRBJ1-4; size: many
DNA: TGTGCCAGCAGTTACTCACGGTGGGCCAAAAACATTCAGTACTTC; CDR3: CASSYSRWAKNIQYF; V: TRBV6-5; D: -; J: TRBJ2-4; size: many
DNA: TGTGCCAGCAGCATGACCAATGAGCAGTTCTTC; CDR3: CASSMTNEQFF; V: TRBV7-8; D: -; J: TRBJ2-1; size: many
DNA: TGTGCCAGCAGTGCCATAGTACAGAGTCAGCCCCAGCATTTT; CDR3: CASSAIVQSQPQHF; V: TRBV27; D: -; J: TRBJ1-5; size: many
DNA: TGCAGTGCTCCGCGGAGCGCAGCACCCTACGAGCAGTACTTC; CDR3: CSAPRSAAPYEQYF; V: TRBV20-1; D: -; J: TRBJ2-7; size: many
DNA: TGTGCTAGTGGTCGGAGGCCAGGGACAATCGAGCAGTTCTTC; CDR3: CASGRRPGTIEQFF; V: TRBV12-5; D: -; J: TRBJ2-1; size: -
DNA: TGTGCCAGCAGCGTAGGGGGACAGGGTGAAGAGACCCAGTACTTC; CDR3: CASSVGGQGEETQYF; V: TRBV7-9; D: TRBD1; J: TRBJ2-5; size: many
DNA: TGTGCCAGCAGCTACACAGGGGTCGGGAATTCAACCCTCAACTTT; CDR3: CASSYTGVGNSTLNF; V: TRBV5-8; D: TRBD1; J: TRBJ1-6; size: -
DNA: TGCAGTGCTTTTACGGGGTCTAATGAAAAACTGTTTTTT; CDR3: CSAFTGSNEKLFF; V: TRBV20-1; D: -; J: TRBJ1-4; size: many
DNA: TGCGCCAGCAGCTTGGACACTAGAGGCACCGGGGAGCTGTTTTTT; CDR3: CASSLDTRGTGELFF; V: TRBV5-1; D: -; J: TRBJ2-2; size: many
DNA: TGTGCCATCAGTGATCTCGAGGGCACGGGATACATTCAGTACTTC; CDR3: CAISDLEGTGYIQYF; V: TRBV10-3; D: -; J: TRBJ2-4; size: many
DNA: TGCAGTGCCCTCGGGGGAGGTCCCGACGCATTCTACGAGCAGTACTTC; CDR3: CSALGGGPDAFYEQYF; V: TRBV20-1; D: -; J: TRBJ2-7; size: many
DNA: TGTGCCAGCAGTCCTGGGACAGGGACCGGGGAGCTGTTTTTT; CDR3: CASSPGTGTGELFF; V: TRBV9; D: TRBD1; J: TRBJ2-2; size: many
DNA: TGTGCCAGCAGCGCGGGACTAGCGGACTACAATGAGCAGTTCTTC; CDR3: CASSAGLADYNEQFF; V: TRBV14; D: TRBD2; J: TRBJ2-1; size: many